This TCR beta chain derives from a study of cytomegalovirus exposure and HLA in healthy donors. A multiplex PCR was run with 60 Vbeta primers and 13 Jbeta primers. Data came from immunoSEQ multiplex PCR; TCRdb stores just in-frame clones and leaves some out. The sample has approximately 110,000 clones, 77% seen once. V lost 3 bases, J lost 3 bases, and 12 bases lay in between. CDR1 and CDR2 (germline): MNHEY, SMNVEV (reference sequence). This CDR3 has 15 amino acids. The sample holds one count of this clone. Its antigen is as yet unknown. Overall study findings and caveats: A link between a missense DCLRE1C variant and TCR beta V- and J-gene trimming emerged from a later analysis. It was only CMV serostatus that was available as immune exposure information.

Despite likely unrecorded immune exposures, the donors were nominally healthy at the time of sampling. The sample was PBMCs. The J gene is TRBJ2-1, the V gene TRBV27; D might be TRBD2 (6 bases). The TCR comes from a woman in her thirties or forties in good health and CMV-seropositive. The CDR3 DNA reads TGTGCCAGCAGTTTGGTAGCGGACTACTACAATGAGCAGTTCTTC. This codes for CASSLVADYYNEQFF.